This entry is about one T cell receptor beta chain. Its antigen is as yet unknown. The V gene's germline CDR1 is SGHNT and CDR2 YENEEA. The CDR3 is 14 amino acids. The sample comes from a study of T cell clonotyping in hematopoietic cell transplantation. Method: immunoSEQ multiplex PCR; TCRdb's copy keeps in-frame clones and lacks some. The repertoire consists of roughly 40,000 clones, with around 94% occurring once and the leading ten covering roughly 0.85%. Findings and caveats of the study: Recipient TCR diversity dropped after transplant; expanded clonotypes rose from day 30 to 180. No sorting was done, leaving CD4 and CD8 contributions mixed. Higher Inverse Simpson Index values in graft donor and pretransplant recipient predicted broader posttransplant TCR diversity. Few recipient clonotypes overlapped donors; over 95% were de novo at given depth.

V usage is TRBV11-3 and J usage is TRBJ2-2, with 10 bases aligning to TRBD1. The sequencing sample was made of peripheral blood mononuclear cells. This TCR came from a woman between 45 and 65 years old in good health. Some clones in this sample may be carry-over from other donors' samples. This CDR3 is CAGGQGTNTGELFF. CDR3 in DNA: TGTGCAGGGGGACAGGGGACGAACACCGGGGAGCTGTTTTTT.